This TCR beta chain appears in the sequencing data of a study of T cell responses to AZD1222 COVID-19 vaccine (dated by TCRdb to about 2021). About the study as a whole: AZD1222 recipients whose second dose came at about 4 weeks and those whose second dose came at about 12 weeks were combined into one group, since spike-specific TCR depth and breadth did not differ between the two schedules. TCR sequencing covered some 250 trial participants: 200 to 210 given two doses of AZD1222 and about 26 given two doses of MenACWY control vaccine. Trial participants were enrolled into age subgroups of 18-55, 56-69 and 70-plus years, which contained about 150, 28 and 57 TCR-sequenced participants, respectively. Overall study results and their limits: The whole spike protein was spanned by vaccine-associated CD4 TCRs, and dominant responses were seen in regions 160-218 and 743-854. Participants were mostly white British and included more females than males, and it was suggested by the authors that clonal diversity may have been underestimated. Conclusions about previously exposed vaccinees are limited, since just five or six AZD1222 recipients were seropositive for SARS-CoV-2 at baseline. In the small 56-69-year group, the increase in depth fell short of significance, most likely because of low power. Spike-specific TCR breadth and depth rose significantly after two AZD1222 doses compared with day 0 and with MenACWY recipients. Because no samples from the day 14 peak response were available, repertoires could be characterized only after the peak T cell response. Nearly half of unique spike-specific TCRs reportedly recognized epitopes outside regions mutated in the B.1.351 and B.1.1.7 variants.

Details on this clone: There is no known antigen for this receptor. Base-call qualities are not available, and no considerably larger clone is one nucleotide away.

According to the study, the label for this sample's time point signals: baseline before first vaccination. Vaccinee samples were obtained from the UK trials COV001 and COV002, which included a single-blind randomized controlled phase 2/3 trial of AZD1222 (ChAdOx1 nCoV-19) in healthy adults. For TCRbeta chain sequencing, PBMC samples were collected from trial participants at day 0 and at day 28 after the second dose. Its CDR3 holds 18 amino acids, cysteine through phenylalanine. Only CDR3 DNA is held: 54 bases, read in frame from base 1. After removal of 1 base from V and 0 bases from J, the junction retains 5 bases not matched to a gene. Per the germline V gene, MGHRA is the CDR1 and YSYEKL is the CDR2. The CDR3 regions of human TCRbeta chains were analyzed by immunosequencing. The published analysis was carried out like this. TCRs in the repertoires were matched against a reference library of SARS-CoV-2-specific TCRs that had been generated with the MIRA antigen-specificity platform. Breadth was defined as the fraction of unique TCRs that were SARS-CoV-2-associated, and depth was defined as the fraction of total T cells that were SARS-CoV-2-associated. Using the MIRA data, each spike-specific TCR was mapped to the spike region that the TCR reacts to and placed in a CD4 or CD8 class. Log10-transformed breadth and depth values were compared by one-way ANOVA with Sidak's multiple comparisons tests. Entries here come from immuneACCESS through TCRdb and include only in-frame sequences with V and J called. Some clones fail to appear in such tables; in the studies checked, an unresolved V gene covers under half of the shortfall, and the cause of the remainder is unknown. The V and J calls and clone size were taken over from that table, and D and trimming were inferred from the DNA. In this sample the table shows some 120,000 clones, around 87% of which occur a single time. The top ten clones comprise about 1.2% of the sample.

Sample: peripheral blood, taken on day 0 of AZD1222 vaccination. The rearranged segments are TRBV4-1 and TRBJ2-7; 14 nucleotides in the junction match TRBD2. The clonotype originates from an adult in good health. The nucleotide sequence is TGCGCCAGCAGCCAAGGACTAGCGGGGGGGAGGCCCTCCTACGAGCAGTACTTC. Its protein is CASSQGLAGGRPSYEQYF.